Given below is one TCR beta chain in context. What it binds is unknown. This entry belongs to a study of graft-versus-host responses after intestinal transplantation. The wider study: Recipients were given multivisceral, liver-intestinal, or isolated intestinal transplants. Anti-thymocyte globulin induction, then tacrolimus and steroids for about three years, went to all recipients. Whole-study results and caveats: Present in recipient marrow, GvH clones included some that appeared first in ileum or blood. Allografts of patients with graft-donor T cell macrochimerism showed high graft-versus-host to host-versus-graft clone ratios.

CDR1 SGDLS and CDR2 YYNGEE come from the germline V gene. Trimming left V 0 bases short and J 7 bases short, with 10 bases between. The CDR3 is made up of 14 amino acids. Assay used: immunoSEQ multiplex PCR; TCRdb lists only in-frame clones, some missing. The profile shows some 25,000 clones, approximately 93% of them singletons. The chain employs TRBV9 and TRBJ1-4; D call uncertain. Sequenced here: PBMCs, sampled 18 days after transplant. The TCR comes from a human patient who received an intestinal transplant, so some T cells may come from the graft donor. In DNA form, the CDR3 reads TGTGCCAGCAGCGTAGGAGGGAACGGTGAAAAACTGTTTTTT. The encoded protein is CASSVGGNGEKLFF.